This T cell receptor (beta chain) was recorded in a study of T cell responses to AZD1222 COVID-19 vaccine. This table comes from immunoSEQ multiplex PCR, and its TCRdb copy is limited to in-frame clones, with some not included. The repertoire holds just under 80,000 clones, more than 90% seen once, with more than 4.5% in the top ten. Recipients boosted at about 4 weeks or about 12 weeks are pooled. Note on this clone: Antigen specificity is unknown.

Study-wide results and limits: Nearly half of spike-specific TCRs reportedly target unmutated variant regions. In a largely white British group with more females than males, clonal diversity was possibly underestimated. Across spike, vaccine-associated CD4 TCRs were found, dominant at 160-218 and 743-854.

The receptor comes from an adult who received the AZD1222 COVID-19 vaccine. The sample was peripheral blood, taken 28 days after the second AZD1222 dose.

CDR3 DNA sequence: TGTGCCAGCAGCCCTGACTCCGGGACAGTGGGCGAGCAGTACTTC. It is translated as CASSPDSGTVGEQYF. The chain uses TRBV3-1 (or the pseudogene TRBV3-2) and TRBJ2-7, with 7 bases fitting TRBD1. CDR1 and CDR2 from the germline V gene are LGHDT and YNNKEL (reference sequence). The CDR3 has 15 residues. Germline trimming cut 4 bases from V and 6 bases from J; bases unmatched to any gene: 12.